A selection of T cell receptor beta chains follows, all from one sample in a study of blood T cell repertoires in COVID-19. Method: immunoSEQ multiplex PCR; TCRdb's copy keeps in-frame clones and lacks some. The sample includes just over 50,000 clones, approximately 90% seen only once; the top ten take 13% to 15%. The specimen sequenced was peripheral blood. The receptors here all came from a man between 65 and 79 years old with acute or convalescent COVID-19. CDR3s include the opening cysteine and the closing phenylalanine or tryptophan.

>TRBV7-9|TRBJ2-1
CASSFGTSGSILLSEQFF
>TRBV5-5|TRBJ2-3
CASSFGEWVVTDTQYF
>TRBV28|TRBJ1-1
CASSMTGRGDTEAFF
>TRBV11-2|TRBJ2-7
CASSPRLEVAYEQYF
>TRBV7-8|TRBJ2-7
CASSLDAVPYEQYF
>TRBV6-6|TRBJ1-1
CASSAERGPNTEAFF
>TRBV18|TRBJ1-6
CASSQQPPSDSPLHF
>TRBV5-4|TRBJ1-6
CASSPVGRGGNSPLHF
>TRBV6-2/TRBV6-3|TRBJ1-2
CASSYSAGGYTF
>TRBV4-3|TRBJ1-1
CASSLQGYDTEAFF
>TRBV28|TRBJ1-2
CASSLGGRRGYTF
>TRBV5-1|TRBJ2-6
CASSPTGQTGANVLTF
>TRBV12-3/TRBV12-4|TRBJ1-1
CASSFVVREAFF
>TRBV6-4|TRBJ2-3
CASRARTSGTDTQYF
>TRBV11-2|TRBJ1-5
CASSLGSQPQHF
>TRBV11-2|TRBJ2-4
CASSTRTGTKNIQYF
>TRBV7-2|TRBJ2-5
CASSWAGQQETQYF
>TRBV5-5|TRBJ1-5
CASSLTGINNQPQHF
>TRBV9|TRBJ2-1
CASSVGAYNEQFF
>TRBV7-2|TRBJ1-5
CASSTSGYMKQPQHF
>TRBV4-3|TRBJ2-7
CASSPTTGAIYEQYF
>TRBV15|TRBJ2-1
CATSRDVKGKQFF
>TRBV7-8|TRBJ2-5
CASSLRVVTSGKETQYF
>TRBV7-9|TRBJ1-3
CASSYDRAGNTIYF
>TRBV7-8|TRBJ1-2
CASSLRQGSPGYTF
>TRBV19|TRBJ2-6
CASTVSGANVLTF
>TRBV2|TRBJ1-2
CASSSTGIYGYTF
>TRBV6-1|TRBJ1-6
CASSDRVAPLHF
>TRBV7-9|TRBJ2-7
CASRAAGGGSAYEQYF
>TRBV7-6|TRBJ1-1
CASSLGQGRAEAFF
>TRBV10-3|TRBJ2-3
CAGGAADTQYF
>TRBV5-1|TRBJ1-4
CASSSFSRGLNEKLFF
>TRBV10-3|TRBJ2-3
CAISGTSGRGVGSDTQYF
>TRBV29-1|TRBJ2-7
CSVVPGAYEQYF
>TRBV7-3|TRBJ2-2
CASSPIAGSNTGELFF
>TRBV5-1|TRBJ2-7
CASAGTVTYEQYF
>TRBV4-3|TRBJ2-7
CASSQVARLADYEQYF